This paragraph covers one T cell receptor beta chain sequence. Its antigen remains unidentified. No clone much larger than this one lies a single base away; base qualities are absent. Ophthalmopathy patients had moderately to severely active disease, with a Clinical Activity Score of 3 or more, a NOSPECS grade of 4 or more, and a disease duration of less than 3 months. Any patient with an uncontrolled infection, another autoimmune disease, pregnancy or lactation was excluded. Diagnoses were based on clinical symptoms, serum thyroxine and TRAb, thyroid ultrasound and orbital computed tomography. Ficoll-Paque density gradient centrifugation was used to isolate PBMCs from 8.5 to 10 ml of fresh peripheral blood. Total RNA was extracted using Trizol reagent, and RNA quality was assessed on an Agilent 2100 Bioanalyzer. This specimen comes from a study of T cells in Graves' hyperthyroidism and ophthalmopathy (dated 2019 in TCRdb). About the full investigation: Peripheral blood samples were taken at initial diagnosis, before any treatment was given. The paper reports TCR Vbeta CDR3 sequencing of approximately 140 peripheral blood samples: approximately 43 ophthalmopathy, fewer than 85 hyperthyroidism and roughly 17 progressor patients. The 100 or so discovery patients were randomly divided into training and test sets at a 7:3 ratio. In addition, the study compared T-cell repertoires in thyroid tissue and in blood from roughly 6 Graves' hyperthyroidism patients. To identify distinguishing TCR V-J signatures, a discovery cohort of about a hundred patients was used, comprising 43 with Graves' ophthalmopathy and around 57 with stable Graves' hyperthyroidism. Prospective prediction of ophthalmopathy was tested in an independent validation cohort consisting of fewer than 20 hyperthyroidism patients and approximately 16 patients who later progressed to ophthalmopathy. After blood sampling, hyperthyroidism patients were treated with methimazole at a starting dose of 30 mg daily, and ophthalmopathy patients were treated with high-dose intravenous methylprednisolone. The paper as a whole reports these results and caveats: Most expanded thyroid clonotypes (frequency above 0.001) were also detected in blood, suggesting blood repertoires may reflect thyroid immune responses. In validation, the model predicted progression to ophthalmopathy with 65% to 71% sensitivity and around 72% specificity, a median of around six months before onset. No statistical method was used to fix the sample size in advance, and group allocation was not hidden from the investigators. In cross-validation, a model built on a 13 V-J signature told ophthalmopathy apart from stable hyperthyroidism with approximately 90% sensitivity and about 81% specificity, and in testing the same model reached 80%/75%.

The TCR beta CDR3 regions were amplified from RNA transcripts. The first round of RT-PCR for the TCR CDR3 was performed with the HTBI primer set and the Qiagen OneStep RT-PCR kit. Libraries were constructed in a second round of multiplex PCR, after which size selection and purification were carried out. Paired-end sequencing of the libraries was performed with 100 bp reads on an Illumina HiSeq2000. The authors processed their data as follows. Raw data were processed with SOAPnuke, discarding reads with adapters, uncalled bases, mean Phred below 15, or no exact constant-primer or identifier match. COPE v1.2.5 was used to merge high-quality paired reads, and clonotypes were defined as unique nucleotide sequences. Clonotypes were aligned to IMGT TRBV, TRBD and TRBJ reference segments using MiTCR v1.1. Only V-J combinations with frequency above 0.0001, covering 99% to 99.2% of repertoires, were analysed. The TCS score was defined as the ratio of F50 (clonal expansion) to E x V (chaos), calculated using BLOSUM62-based TCRdist between CDR3 peptides within each V-J. Welch's t-statistics and random forest reduced several hundred V-J features to 13, which were used in a naive Bayes classifier (R e1071). Starting from the raw public reads, TCRdb applied fastp trimming at Q25, assembled clones with MiXCR and retained in-frame beta chains. Entries that share a CDR3 protein sequence are merged under the most common genes and DNA. TCRdb assigned the V and J calls; the authors' analysis was not used. The sample table shows roughly 250,000 distinct CDR3 sequences, and approximately 16% are seen once. The leading ten clones occupy around 30% of the sample.

For CDR1 and CDR2, the germline V gene lists MGHRA and YSYEKL. V loses 4 bases, J loses 8 bases, and the germline ends lie 8 bases apart. The CDR3 contains 11 residues, cysteine and phenylalanine counted. CDR3 DNA is the only sequence kept; it has 33 bases, read in frame from the first base. The clonotype comes from a woman younger than 35 with Graves' ophthalmopathy. The chain uses TRBV4-1 and TRBJ1-2; the D gene is possibly TRBD1, with 5 bases matching. What was sequenced was blood. The CDR3 protein: CASSPGVGYTF. In nucleotides, the sequence is TGCGCCAGCAGCCCGGGGGTCGGCTACACCTTC.